This T cell receptor beta chain was recorded in a study of cytomegalovirus exposure and HLA in healthy donors. Study findings and constraints: Most TCR beta V segments were productive about 90% or about 30% of the time in an earlier analysis. In a later analysis, compared with equally common non-associated chains, HLA-associated beta chains were more expanded.

Amplification used 60 Vbeta primers and 13 Jbeta primers. Repertoires were generated with immunoSEQ multiplex PCR, while TCRdb's copy carries only in-frame clones and drops some. The data contain about 150,000 clones, around 75% of them singletons. Turning to this clone: Its target is unknown.

The J segment lost 0 bases and the V segment lost 4 bases, leaving 5 bases of the junction unmatched. The CDR3 consists of 15 residues. In germline, CDR1 is MNHEY, CDR2 SVGAGI. The specimen was PBMCs. This clonotype originated in a man younger than 45 in good health and CMV-seropositive. The chain joins TRBV6-5 to TRBJ1-2; 7 bases align to TRBD1. The chain's CDR3 is CASSSSTGPNYGYTF. CDR3 nucleotide sequence: TGTGCCAGCAGTTCCTCGACAGGGCCTAACTATGGCTACACCTTC.